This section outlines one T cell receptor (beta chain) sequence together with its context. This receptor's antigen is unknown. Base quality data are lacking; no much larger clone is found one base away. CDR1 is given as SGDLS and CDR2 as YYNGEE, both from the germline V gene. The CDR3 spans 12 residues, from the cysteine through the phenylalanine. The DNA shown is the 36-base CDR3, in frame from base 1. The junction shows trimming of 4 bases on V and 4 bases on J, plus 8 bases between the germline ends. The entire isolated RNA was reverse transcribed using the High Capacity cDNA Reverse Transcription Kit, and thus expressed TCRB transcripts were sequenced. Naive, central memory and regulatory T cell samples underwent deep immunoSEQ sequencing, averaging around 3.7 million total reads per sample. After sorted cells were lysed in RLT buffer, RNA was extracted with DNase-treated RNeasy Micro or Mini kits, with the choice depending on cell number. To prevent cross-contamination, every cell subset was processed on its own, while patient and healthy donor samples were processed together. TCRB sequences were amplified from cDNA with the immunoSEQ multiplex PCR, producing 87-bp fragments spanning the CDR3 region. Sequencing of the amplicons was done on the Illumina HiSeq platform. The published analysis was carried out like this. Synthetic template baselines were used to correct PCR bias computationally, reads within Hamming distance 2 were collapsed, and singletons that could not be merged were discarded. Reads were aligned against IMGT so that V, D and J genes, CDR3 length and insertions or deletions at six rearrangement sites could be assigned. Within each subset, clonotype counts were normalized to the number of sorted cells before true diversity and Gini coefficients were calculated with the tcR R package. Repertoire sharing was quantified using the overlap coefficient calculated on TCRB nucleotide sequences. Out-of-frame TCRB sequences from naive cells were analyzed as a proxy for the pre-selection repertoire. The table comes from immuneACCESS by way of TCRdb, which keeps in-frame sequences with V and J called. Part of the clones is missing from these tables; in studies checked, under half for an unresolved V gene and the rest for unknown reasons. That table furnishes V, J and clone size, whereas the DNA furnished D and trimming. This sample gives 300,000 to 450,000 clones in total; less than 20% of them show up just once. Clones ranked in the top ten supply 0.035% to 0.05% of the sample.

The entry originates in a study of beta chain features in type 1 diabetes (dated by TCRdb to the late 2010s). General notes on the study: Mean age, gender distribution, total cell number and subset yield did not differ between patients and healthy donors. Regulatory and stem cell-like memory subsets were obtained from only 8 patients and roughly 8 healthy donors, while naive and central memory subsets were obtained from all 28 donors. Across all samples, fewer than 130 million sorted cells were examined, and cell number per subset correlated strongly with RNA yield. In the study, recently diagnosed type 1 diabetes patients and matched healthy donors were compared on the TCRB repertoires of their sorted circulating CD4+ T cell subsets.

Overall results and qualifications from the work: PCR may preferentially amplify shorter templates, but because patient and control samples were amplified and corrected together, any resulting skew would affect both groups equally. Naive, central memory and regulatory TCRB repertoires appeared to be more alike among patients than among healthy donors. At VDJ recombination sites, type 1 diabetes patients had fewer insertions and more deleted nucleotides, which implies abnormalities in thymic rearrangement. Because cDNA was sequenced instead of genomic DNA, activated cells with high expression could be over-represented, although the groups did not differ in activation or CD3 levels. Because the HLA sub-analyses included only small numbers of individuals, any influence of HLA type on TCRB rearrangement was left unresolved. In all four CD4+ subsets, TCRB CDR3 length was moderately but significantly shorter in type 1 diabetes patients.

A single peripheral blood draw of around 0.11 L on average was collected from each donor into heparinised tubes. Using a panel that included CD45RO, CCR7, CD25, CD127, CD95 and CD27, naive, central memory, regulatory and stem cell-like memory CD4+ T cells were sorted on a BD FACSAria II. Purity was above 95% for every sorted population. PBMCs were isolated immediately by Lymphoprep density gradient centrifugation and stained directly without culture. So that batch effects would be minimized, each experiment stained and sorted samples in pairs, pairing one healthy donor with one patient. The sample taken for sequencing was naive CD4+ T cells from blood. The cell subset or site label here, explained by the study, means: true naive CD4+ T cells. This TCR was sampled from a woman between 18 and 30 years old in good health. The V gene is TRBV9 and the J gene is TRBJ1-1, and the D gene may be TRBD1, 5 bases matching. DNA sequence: TGTGCCAGCAGCCCAACAGGCACTGAAGCTTTCTTT. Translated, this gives CASSPTGTEAFF.